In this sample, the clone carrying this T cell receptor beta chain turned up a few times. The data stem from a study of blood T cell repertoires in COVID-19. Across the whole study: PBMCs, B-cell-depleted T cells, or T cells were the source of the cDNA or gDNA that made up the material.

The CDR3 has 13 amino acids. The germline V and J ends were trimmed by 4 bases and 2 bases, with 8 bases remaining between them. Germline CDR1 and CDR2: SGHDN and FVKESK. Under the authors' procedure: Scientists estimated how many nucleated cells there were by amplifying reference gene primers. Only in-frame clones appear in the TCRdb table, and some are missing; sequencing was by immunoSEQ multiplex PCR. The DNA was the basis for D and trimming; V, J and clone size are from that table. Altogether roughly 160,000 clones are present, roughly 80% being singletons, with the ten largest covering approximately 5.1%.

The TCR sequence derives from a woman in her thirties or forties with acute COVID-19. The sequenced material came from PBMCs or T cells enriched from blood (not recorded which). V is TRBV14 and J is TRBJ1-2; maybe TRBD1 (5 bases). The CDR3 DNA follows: TGTGCCAGCAGCCCCGACAGAAACTATGGCTACACCTTC. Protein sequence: CASSPDRNYGYTF.